Listed below are T cell receptor beta chains from one sample, sequenced in a study of vaccination and CD4 T cells after COVID-19. TCRdb fed the PCR reads into MiXCR, producing one record per CDR3 protein. The sample has under 4,000 distinct CDR3 sequences, roughly 17% seen once; the top ten hold under 25%. Antigens for these TCRs are unknown. Sequences were obtained from CD4+ T cells from blood, cultured in vitro. The receptor set was obtained from a human donor who had recovered from COVID-19. Both conserved end residues are part of each CDR3. Fields, in order: J gene, clone size, D gene, V gene, CDR3 protein, CDR3 DNA. D genes are given only for firm matches. For some rows the clone size is stated as once, few or many, or as a class when expanded; others skip it.

j_call: TRBJ1-2
clone_size: few
d_call: -
v_call: TRBV24-1
cdr3_aa: CATSDLYHPGKNGYTF
cdr3_nt: TGTGCCACCAGTGATTTGTATCACCCGGGGAAAAATGGCTACACCTTC

j_call: TRBJ1-1
clone_size: few
d_call: -
v_call: TRBV29-1
cdr3_aa: CSGYRDMNTEAFF
cdr3_nt: TGCAGCGGCTACAGAGACATGAACACTGAAGCTTTCTTT

j_call: TRBJ2-7
clone_size: -
d_call: TRBD1
v_call: TRBV20-1
cdr3_aa: CSAARQGPTYEQYF
cdr3_nt: TGCAGTGCGGCTAGACAGGGACCTACCTACGAGCAGTACTTC

j_call: TRBJ2-7
clone_size: -
d_call: TRBD2
v_call: TRBV20-1
cdr3_aa: CSARDGGGWDEQYF
cdr3_nt: TGCAGTGCTAGAGATGGGGGGGGGTGGGACGAGCAGTACTTC

j_call: TRBJ1-5
clone_size: medium-sized
d_call: -
v_call: TRBV29-1
cdr3_aa: CSVGGVKQPQHF
cdr3_nt: TGCAGCGTTGGGGGGGTTAAACAGCCCCAGCATTTT

j_call: TRBJ1-1
clone_size: -
d_call: -
v_call: TRBV12-3/TRBV12-4
cdr3_aa: CASSTRVDTEAFF
cdr3_nt: TGTGCCAGCAGCACGCGGGTGGACACTGAAGCTTTCTTT

j_call: TRBJ1-6
clone_size: medium-sized
d_call: -
v_call: TRBV6-1
cdr3_aa: CASSEAPGANSPLHF
cdr3_nt: TGTGCCAGCAGTGAAGCGCCCGGAGCAAATTCACCCCTCCACTTT

j_call: TRBJ2-3
clone_size: medium-sized
d_call: TRBD2
v_call: TRBV30
cdr3_aa: CAWSPAGGAQYF
cdr3_nt: TGTGCCTGGAGTCCGGCGGGGGGGGCGCAGTATTTT

j_call: TRBJ1-2
clone_size: few
d_call: -
v_call: TRBV18
cdr3_aa: CASSPQTDYGYTF
cdr3_nt: TGTGCCAGCTCACCACAAACGGACTATGGCTACACCTTC

j_call: TRBJ1-1
clone_size: -
d_call: -
v_call: TRBV3-1
cdr3_aa: CASSRTNTEAFF
cdr3_nt: TGTGCCAGCAGCCGAACAAATACTGAAGCTTTCTTT

j_call: TRBJ1-3
clone_size: -
d_call: -
v_call: TRBV9
cdr3_aa: CASSVAGGDHSGNTIYF
cdr3_nt: TGTGCCAGCAGCGTAGCCGGGGGCGATCACTCTGGAAACACCATATATTTT

j_call: TRBJ1-6
clone_size: medium-sized
d_call: -
v_call: TRBV12-3/TRBV12-4
cdr3_aa: CASSPVLYNSPLHF
cdr3_nt: TGTGCCAGCAGCCCGGTCCTCTATAATTCACCCCTCCACTTT

j_call: TRBJ2-1
clone_size: -
d_call: TRBD1
v_call: TRBV19
cdr3_aa: CASSLQGAYNEQFF
cdr3_nt: TGTGCCAGTAGCCTACAGGGGGCGTACAATGAGCAGTTCTTC

j_call: TRBJ1-1
clone_size: medium-sized
d_call: -
v_call: TRBV19
cdr3_aa: CASRYANTEAFF
cdr3_nt: TGTGCCAGTAGGTATGCAAACACTGAAGCTTTCTTT

j_call: TRBJ2-1
clone_size: few
d_call: TRBD2
v_call: TRBV14
cdr3_aa: CASSPPGPSGGNEQFF
cdr3_nt: TGTGCCAGCAGCCCGCCTGGGCCTAGCGGTGGTAATGAGCAGTTCTTC

j_call: TRBJ1-4
clone_size: -
d_call: -
v_call: TRBV5-8
cdr3_aa: CASSSDLGGNEKLFF
cdr3_nt: TGTGCCAGCAGCTCGGACTTAGGAGGCAATGAAAAACTGTTTTTT

j_call: TRBJ1-3
clone_size: -
d_call: -
v_call: TRBV9
cdr3_aa: CASSVSQGGNTIYF
cdr3_nt: TGTGCCAGCAGCGTAAGCCAGGGTGGAAACACCATATATTTT

j_call: TRBJ1-2
clone_size: few
d_call: -
v_call: TRBV6-5
cdr3_aa: CASSSRAGYTF
cdr3_nt: TGTGCCAGCAGTTCGAGGGCGGGCTACACCTTC

j_call: TRBJ1-2
clone_size: medium-sized
d_call: -
v_call: TRBV30
cdr3_aa: CACLPLGFPYGYTF
cdr3_nt: TGTGCCTGTCTCCCGTTGGGGTTCCCTTATGGCTACACCTTC

j_call: TRBJ2-3
clone_size: -
d_call: TRBD2
v_call: TRBV15
cdr3_aa: CATSTRLAGGITDTQYF
cdr3_nt: TGTGCCACCAGCACCCGACTAGCGGGGGGCATCACAGATACGCAGTATTTT

j_call: TRBJ1-2
clone_size: few
d_call: -
v_call: TRBV12-3/TRBV12-4
cdr3_aa: CASTLRPGSYGYTF
cdr3_nt: TGTGCCAGCACCTTACGTCCAGGAAGCTATGGCTACACCTTC

j_call: TRBJ2-3
clone_size: few
d_call: TRBD2
v_call: TRBV6-1
cdr3_aa: CASSGRGGGPDTQYF
cdr3_nt: TGTGCCAGCAGTGGTAGGGGCGGGGGGCCGGATACGCAGTATTTT

j_call: TRBJ2-3
clone_size: -
d_call: TRBD2
v_call: TRBV5-1
cdr3_aa: CASSSDSGTSGSTDTQYF
cdr3_nt: TGCGCCAGCAGCTCCGATTCCGGGACTAGCGGTAGCACAGATACGCAGTATTTT

j_call: TRBJ2-5
clone_size: few
d_call: TRBD2
v_call: TRBV20-1
cdr3_aa: CSAKRGGDAETQYF
cdr3_nt: TGCAGTGCTAAGCGGGGGGGCGATGCGGAGACCCAGTACTTC

j_call: TRBJ1-6
clone_size: few
d_call: TRBD1
v_call: TRBV6-1
cdr3_aa: CATRGQGGNSPLHF
cdr3_nt: TGTGCCACCCGCGGACAGGGGGGTAATTCACCCCTCCACTTT

j_call: TRBJ2-7
clone_size: -
d_call: -
v_call: TRBV12-3/TRBV12-4
cdr3_aa: CASSLGRHEQYF
cdr3_nt: TGTGCCAGCAGTTTAGGACGGCACGAGCAGTACTTC

j_call: TRBJ2-2
clone_size: -
d_call: TRBD2
v_call: TRBV20-1
cdr3_aa: CSAPTSGGANTGELFF
cdr3_nt: TGCAGTGCTCCGACTAGCGGGGGGGCGAACACCGGGGAGCTGTTTTTT

j_call: TRBJ2-3
clone_size: few
d_call: TRBD2
v_call: TRBV7-3
cdr3_aa: CASSLRGGGITDTQYF
cdr3_nt: TGTGCCAGCAGCTTAAGGGGCGGGGGGATCACAGATACGCAGTATTTT

j_call: TRBJ2-3
clone_size: medium-sized
d_call: -
v_call: TRBV15
cdr3_aa: CATSPGEGAWNVQYF
cdr3_nt: TGTGCCACCAGCCCAGGGGAGGGGGCATGGAATGTGCAGTATTTT

j_call: TRBJ1-1
clone_size: few
d_call: -
v_call: TRBV11-2
cdr3_aa: CASSPRTGNSEAFF
cdr3_nt: TGTGCCAGCAGCCCCCGGACGGGGAACTCTGAAGCTTTCTTT

j_call: TRBJ1-3
clone_size: few
d_call: -
v_call: TRBV4-1
cdr3_aa: CASSQGGQGAGNTIYF
cdr3_nt: TGCGCCAGCAGCCAAGGAGGGCAGGGTGCTGGAAACACCATATATTTT

j_call: TRBJ2-3
clone_size: -
d_call: -
v_call: TRBV2
cdr3_aa: CASTVNGVSTDTQYF
cdr3_nt: TGTGCCAGCACCGTTAATGGGGTTAGCACAGATACGCAGTATTTT

j_call: TRBJ1-1
clone_size: -
d_call: -
v_call: TRBV5-1
cdr3_aa: CASSLASRGTEAFF
cdr3_nt: TGCGCCAGCAGCTTGGCCAGTCGGGGGACTGAAGCTTTCTTT

j_call: TRBJ2-3
clone_size: medium-sized
d_call: TRBD1
v_call: TRBV27
cdr3_aa: CASSPRIRTGEFDTQYF
cdr3_nt: TGTGCCAGCAGTCCCAGAATTCGGACAGGAGAATTTGATACGCAGTATTTT

j_call: TRBJ1-1
clone_size: few
d_call: -
v_call: TRBV6-5
cdr3_aa: CASSYPGPNTEAFF
cdr3_nt: TGTGCCAGCAGTTACCCCGGGCCCAACACTGAAGCTTTCTTT

j_call: TRBJ2-5
clone_size: -
d_call: TRBD1
v_call: TRBV5-4
cdr3_aa: CASSTTGGPETQYF
cdr3_nt: TGTGCCAGCAGCACAACAGGGGGCCCAGAGACCCAGTACTTC

j_call: TRBJ1-5
clone_size: medium-sized
d_call: TRBD1
v_call: TRBV6-1
cdr3_aa: CASGTTGAIQPQHF
cdr3_nt: TGTGCCAGCGGGACGACAGGGGCGATTCAGCCCCAGCATTTT

j_call: TRBJ1-2
clone_size: -
d_call: -
v_call: TRBV5-4
cdr3_aa: CASSLATRANYGYTF
cdr3_nt: TGTGCCAGCAGCTTGGCGACCCGAGCTAACTATGGCTACACCTTC

j_call: TRBJ1-1
clone_size: -
d_call: TRBD1
v_call: TRBV12-3/TRBV12-4
cdr3_aa: CASSLLHPGQGTEAFF
cdr3_nt: TGTGCCAGCAGTCTACTCCACCCGGGACAGGGAACTGAAGCTTTCTTT

j_call: TRBJ2-7
clone_size: few
d_call: -
v_call: TRBV19
cdr3_aa: CASSPQGGSLAYEQYF
cdr3_nt: TGTGCCAGTAGCCCCCAGGGGGGGTCTTTGGCCTACGAGCAGTACTTC

j_call: TRBJ2-3
clone_size: medium-sized
d_call: -
v_call: TRBV6-2/TRBV6-3
cdr3_aa: CASKDWGTDTQYF
cdr3_nt: TGTGCCAGCAAAGACTGGGGAACAGATACGCAGTATTTT

j_call: TRBJ2-2
clone_size: few
d_call: -
v_call: TRBV6-1
cdr3_aa: CASSVGLLSTGELFF
cdr3_nt: TGTGCCAGCAGTGTCGGCCTGCTTTCTACCGGGGAGCTGTTTTTT

j_call: TRBJ2-5
clone_size: few
d_call: TRBD2
v_call: TRBV20-1
cdr3_aa: CSASLAGYQETQYF
cdr3_nt: TGCAGTGCTAGTCTAGCGGGGTACCAAGAGACCCAGTACTTC